Below, 32 T cell receptor beta chains from the same sample are listed, as sequenced in a study of blood T cell repertoires in COVID-19. Clones were read by immunoSEQ multiplex PCR, and TCRdb kept only the in-frame ones, dropping some. This table holds around 230,000 clones, roughly 80% found once. Input material: peripheral blood. The receptors derive from an elderly woman with acute or convalescent COVID-19.

The chain recombines TRBV5-1 with TRBJ2-7, with 10 bases identical to TRBD1. The CDR3 runs 16 residues. The V gene's germline CDR1 is SGHRS and CDR2 YFSETQ. V lost 0 bases and J lost 6; bases outside the gene matches: 9. The CDR3 loop is CASSLDGWTGGSEQYF. CDR3 sequence (DNA): TGCGCCAGCAGCTTGGATGGGTGGACAGGGGGTTCCGAGCAGTACTTC.

This clone has only one observation. J is TRBJ2-1 and V is TRBV27; the match to TRBD2 covers 13 bases. The trim removed 5 bases at V and 6 bases at J, leaving 7 bases unmatched. This CDR3 is 16 amino acids long. Germline CDR1 reads MNHEY; CDR2 reads SMNVEV (reference sequence). CDR3: CASSALGLAGSNEQFF. For the CDR3, the DNA is TGTGCCAGCAGTGCCCTGGGACTAGCGGGGTCCAATGAGCAGTTCTTC.

Only one count was recorded for this clone. This chain joins TRBV5-1 and TRBJ2-3, with 9 bases identical to TRBD1. V trimming: 5 bases; J trimming: 4 bases; junction bases outside the gene matches: 8. Looked up from germline, CDR1 is SGHRS and CDR2 is YFSETQ. CDR3 length equals 15 residues. The CDR3 sequence: CASRTGGSVADTQYF. CDR3 in DNA: TGCGCCAGCAGAACAGGGGGCTCGGTCGCAGATACGCAGTATTTT.

The chain recombines TRBV19 with TRBJ2-3; 8 bases align to TRBD2. V dropped 7 bases and J dropped 1; count of bases not matched to a gene: 7. The CDR3 is 15 amino acids. Germline loops: CDR1 LNHDA, CDR2 SQIVND (reference sequence). The CDR3 sequence: CASTTVAGRTDTQYF. The CDR3 nucleotides are TGTGCCAGTACGACTGTAGCGGGGCGCACAGATACGCAGTATTTT.

This chain joins TRBV2 and TRBJ1-1, with D possibly matching TRBD1 (5 bases). V was cut by 5 bases and J by 0 bases, with 10 bases left in between. Germline values: CDR1 SNHLY, CDR2 FYNNEI. The CDR3 extends over 14 amino acids. As DNA, the CDR3 is TGTGCCAGCAGTTTGGGACTGATGAACACTGAAGCTTTCTTT. It codes for CASSLGLMNTEAFF. Supplemented by reference TRBV2 and TRBJ1-1, the full variable domain reads EPEVTQTPSHQVTQMGQEVILRCVPISNHLYFYWYRQILGQKVEFLVSFYNNEISEKSEIFDDQFSVERPDGSNFTLKIRSTKLEDSAMYFCASSLGLMNTEAFFGQGTRLTVV.

The chain has TRBV28 and TRBJ2-7; D unresolved. The length of the CDR3 is 16 residues. The germline CDR1 and CDR2 sequences are MDHEN and SYDVKM. V shed 4 bases and J shed 2 bases, with 18 bases lying between them. CDR3 bases: TGTGCCAGCAGTTCTTCCCGACTGAACCTGCCCTACGAGCAGTACTTC. Translation gives CASSSSRLNLPYEQYF.

The gene calls are TRBV2 and TRBJ1-2, with D tentatively TRBD1 (5 bases). The ends were cut back, 6 bases at V and 13 bases at J, with 21 bases in the middle. There are 13 residues in the CDR3. In germline, CDR1 is SNHLY, CDR2 FYNNEI. The CDR3 protein is CASSQNSQGTFTF. The CDR3 DNA reads TGTGCCAGCAGCCAAAATTCGCAGGGCACTTTCACCTTC.

Written as DNA, the CDR3 is TGTGCCAGCACCCTCAGCCGGCAGGGGGCTGGGACCCAGTACTTC. Protein product: CASTLSRQGAGTQYF. The rearrangement joins TRBV6-6 to TRBJ2-5; 8 nucleotides agree with TRBD1. With 7 bases clipped from V and 7 bases from J, the junction kept 14 bases outside the gene matches. CDR3 length equals 15 residues. Looked up from germline, CDR1 is MNHNY and CDR2 is SVGAGI (reference sequence).

V usage is TRBV7-3 and J usage is TRBJ1-1; 7 positions agree with TRBD1. Per the germline V gene, CDR1 is SGHTA and CDR2 is FQGTGA. Trimming at V came to 5 bases and at J to 0 bases, leaving 9 bases not matched to a gene. The CDR3 length is 16 residues. The CDR3 DNA is TGTGCCAGCAGCCCCGGGACAGTCGTTATGAACACTGAAGCTTTCTTT. It translates to CASSPGTVVMNTEAFF.

The V gene is TRBV5-4, the J gene TRBJ2-1, with D possibly matching TRBD2 (6 bases). CDR3 length: 17 amino acids. Germline assignment: CDR1 SGHNT and CDR2 YYREEE (reference sequence). Trimming cost V 7 bases and J 4 bases, with 24 bases left between them. As DNA, the CDR3 is TGTGCCAGCGGCCGGGACTCCCAAACACAACCTTACAATGAGCAGTTCTTC. Its protein is CASGRDSQTQPYNEQFF.

The chain carries TRBV5-6 and TRBJ2-3, with 7 nucleotides matching TRBD1. V was pared by 3 bases and J by 4 bases, with 8 bases of the junction left unmatched. Germline CDR1 is SGHDT and CDR2 is YYEEEE. The length of the CDR3 is 15 residues. The DNA for the CDR3 is TGTGCCAGCAGCTCTATCCTTACAGGGGCAGATACGCAGTATTTT. Amino acid sequence: CASSSILTGADTQYF. Looking up the rest from reference TRBV5-6 and TRBJ2-3 gives the full variable domain: DAGVTQSPTHLIKTRGQQVTLRCSPKSGHDTVSWYQQALGQGPQFIFQYYEEEERQRGNFPDRFSGHQFPNYSSELNVNALLLGDSALYLCASSSILTGADTQYFGPGTRLTVL.

The gene calls are TRBV5-8 and TRBJ1-2, with TRBD1 matching over 7 bases. Per the germline V gene, CDR1 is SGHTS and CDR2 is YDEGEE. The CDR3 covers 13 residues. Losses at the gene ends were 5 bases for V and 7 bases for J; bases not matched to a gene: 8. The chain's CDR3 is CASRPRGTAGYTF. As DNA, the CDR3 is TGTGCCAGCAGGCCTAGGGGGACAGCTGGCTACACCTTC.

V is TRBV19 and J is TRBJ2-3, with D perhaps matching TRBD2 (6 bases). In germline, CDR1 is LNHDA, CDR2 SQIVND (reference sequence). There are 14 residues in the CDR3. The V and J ends lost 6 bases and 1 base respectively, with 11 bases between them. The CDR3 loop is CASRSGHRTDTQYF. DNA for the CDR3: TGTGCCAGTAGAAGCGGGCACCGCACAGATACGCAGTATTTT.

The V gene is TRBV11-1, the J gene TRBJ2-5; the match to TRBD1 covers 7 bases. The CDR3 runs to 14 residues. Germline CDR1 reads SGHAT; CDR2 reads FQDESV (reference sequence). V gave up 5 bases and J gave up 5 bases; unmatched junction bases: 8. For the CDR3, the DNA is TGTGCCAGCAGCCCAACAGACAGGGCGGAGACCCAGTACTTC. It translates to CASSPTDRAETQYF.

The chain recombines TRBV5-1 with TRBJ2-3; 12 nucleotides line up with TRBD1. V shed 3 bases, J shed 3 bases, and the junction held 5 bases outside the gene matches. Germline CDR1 reads SGHRS; CDR2 reads YFSETQ. The CDR3 runs 16 residues. CDR3 loop: CASSSGTGGGTDTQYF. The CDR3 DNA reads as TGCGCCAGCAGCTCCGGGACAGGGGGCGGAACAGATACGCAGTATTTT.

This clone has a single count. The rearrangement links TRBV7-2 to TRBJ1-5, with TRBD1 identical over 7 bases. The V gene's germline CDR1 is SGHTA and CDR2 FQGNSA. The CDR3 contains 16 residues. V shed 2 bases, J shed 4 bases, and the junction held 8 bases outside the gene matches. As DNA, the CDR3 is TGTGCCAGCAGCTTAAGTCCAGGGGGTAAGAATCAGCCCCAGCATTTT. Translated, it gives CASSLSPGGKNQPQHF.

The rearrangement links TRBV5-1 to TRBJ1-1; 7 positions agree with TRBD1. The CDR3 spans 17 residues. Per germline, CDR1 SGHRS and CDR2 YFSETQ. J was trimmed by 0 bases and V by 0 bases; bases with no gene match: 8. DNA of the CDR3: TGCGCCAGCAGCTTGGGAGGGGGCGCGATTTTGAACACTGAAGCTTTCTTT. Translated: CASSLGGGAILNTEAFF. The full variable domain, rest sourced from reference TRBV5-1 and TRBJ1-1, is KAGVTQTPRYLIKTRGQQVTLSCSPISGHRSVSWYQQTPGQGLQFLFEYFSETQRNKGNFPGRFSGRQFSNSRSEMNVSTLELGDSALYLCASSLGGGAILNTEAFFGQGTRLTVV.

The genes are TRBV28 and TRBJ1-1; tentative D call: TRBD1 (6 bases). The CDR3 has 14 residues. CDR1 and CDR2 from the germline V gene are MDHEN and SYDVKM. V lost 7 bases to trimming and J lost 1 base, with 13 bases between them. The CDR3 sequence: CASMAGVPNTEAFF. CDR3 nucleotide sequence: TGTGCCAGCATGGCAGGGGTCCCGAACACTGAAGCTTTCTTT.

The chain has TRBV27 and TRBJ2-1, with D tentatively TRBD2 (5 bases). The CDR3 has 14 amino acids. The germline CDR1 and CDR2 sequences are MNHEY and SMNVEV (reference sequence). Trimming stripped 6 bases from V and 9 bases from J, with 18 bases between. The CDR3 loop is CASSPSGSPREQFF. The CDR3 DNA reads TGTGCCAGCAGCCCGTCGGGGTCCCCCCGTGAGCAGTTCTTC.

This sequence joins TRBV9 and TRBJ2-5, with D uncertain. In germline, CDR1 is SGDLS, CDR2 YYNGEE. This CDR3 has 17 residues. Trimming removed 4 bases from V and 2 bases from J, with 21 bases in between. This CDR3 is CASSLRGRQVNQETQYF. The CDR3 DNA is TGTGCCAGCAGCCTCCGTGGCCGACAAGTTAATCAAGAGACCCAGTACTTC.

This clone was seen once. The chain combines TRBV19 with TRBJ2-7; D perhaps matches TRBD1 (6 bases). The CDR3 spans 13 residues. Germline CDR1 reads LNHDA; CDR2 reads SQIVND (reference sequence). V was shortened by 9 bases and J by 4 bases, with 16 bases between the two germline ends. CDR3 in DNA: TGTGCCAGCACCGGGACACACCTTTACGAGCAGTACTTC. The encoded protein is CASTGTHLYEQYF.

Only a few counts were recorded for this clone. J is TRBJ1-2 and V is TRBV27, with D possibly matching TRBD1 (5 bases). This CDR3 contains 13 residues. Between the trimmed V and J ends, which lost 6 bases and 6 bases, there was a span of 14 bases. Germline CDR1 MNHEY, CDR2 SMNVEV (reference sequence). Written as DNA, the CDR3 is TGTGCCAGCAGGTTGGGGGGGTCTAATGGCTACACCTTC. Translation: CASRLGGSNGYTF.

The rearrangement uses TRBV5-5 and TRBJ1-1; TRBD1 aligns across 11 bases. Germline CDR1 reads SGHKS; CDR2 reads YYEKEE (reference sequence). This CDR3 has 12 residues. Trimming at V came to 4 bases and at J to 11 bases, leaving 4 bases not matched to a gene. The CDR3 DNA reads as TGTGCCAGCAGCCTGGGACAGGGGGGCGCTTTCTTT. It is translated as CASSLGQGGAFF.

This rearrangement joins TRBV29-1 to TRBJ2-2, with 7 nucleotides matching TRBD1. Germline V lookup: CDR1 SQVTM, CDR2 ANQGSEA. The V and J ends lost 1 base and 6 bases, in that order; junction bases with no gene match: 5. There are 14 residues in the CDR3. This CDR3 is CSVEVGQGAGELFF. DNA for the CDR3: TGCAGCGTTGAAGTGGGTCAGGGGGCCGGGGAGCTGTTTTTT.

V usage is TRBV5-1 and J usage is TRBJ2-3; TRBD2 aligns across 8 bases. J lost 6 bases, V lost 4 bases, and 13 bases had no gene match. The CDR3 is 16 residues long. Germline V gene lookup returns CDR1 SGHRS and CDR2 YFSETQ. In nucleotides, the CDR3 is TGCGCCAGCAGCCCCCAAAGCGGGAGTGAATTGGATACGCAGTATTTT. It specifies CASSPQSGSELDTQYF.

This clone turned up a few times. The rearrangement joins TRBV7-9 to TRBJ2-5, with TRBD2 matching 8 bases. The CDR3 runs to 16 residues. J gave up 1 base and V 5 bases, and 9 bases lay outside the gene matches. Germline CDR1 is SEHNR and CDR2 is FQNEAQ (reference sequence). The CDR3 coding sequence is TGTGCCAGCAGCCCACGGGGGGGGAGCGGCCAAGAGACCCAGTACTTC. Translated: CASSPRGGSGQETQYF.

V is TRBV11-2 and J is TRBJ1-2; D call uncertain. Germline CDR1 is SGHAT and CDR2 is FQNNGV. The CDR3 spans 14 residues. V dropped 0 bases and J dropped 3 bases, with 8 bases sitting between them. The CDR3 is CASSLEVAHYGYTF. The CDR3 region has the DNA TGTGCCAGCAGCTTAGAGGTGGCCCACTATGGCTACACCTTC.

A single count supports this clone. The gene calls are TRBV6-2 or TRBV6-3 and TRBJ2-5; no firm D call. V lost 5 bases, J lost 5 bases, and 12 bases lay in between. Germline loops: CDR1 MNHEY, CDR2 SVGEGT. The CDR3 extends over 13 amino acids. CDR3 DNA sequence: TGTGCCAGCAGTCCAGTGATCACGGAGACCCAGTACTTC. Translating gives CASSPVITETQYF.

The gene calls are TRBV29-1 and TRBJ1-4; 10 bases are a match to TRBD1. Germline loops: CDR1 SQVTM, CDR2 ANQGSEA. The CDR3 covers 13 residues. The ends lost 6 bases at V and 8 bases at J; junction bases unmatched: 6. CDR3 sequence (DNA): TGCAGCGTCCGACAGGGGGCGGGCGAAAAACTGTTTTTT. Amino acids: CSVRQGAGEKLFF.

The V gene is TRBV27, the J gene TRBJ2-5; D uncertain. CDR1 is MNHEY, CDR2 SMNVEV, per germline (reference sequence). The V gene lost 0 bases and the J gene lost 5 bases, with 7 bases spanning the gap. The CDR3 sequence is 13 residues long. CDR3: CASSLSPRETQYF. CDR3 sequence (DNA): TGTGCCAGCAGTTTATCCCCCAGGGAGACCCAGTACTTC.

V usage is TRBV12-5 and J usage is TRBJ2-3; the D is unclear. V lost 0 bases, J lost 1 base, and 5 bases lay in between. Germline lookup yields CDR1 LGHNT and CDR2 FRNRAP. The CDR3 runs to 14 residues. The chain's CDR3 is CASGLVGGTDTQYF. DNA for the CDR3: TGTGCTAGTGGTTTGGTCGGTGGCACAGATACGCAGTATTTT. Variable domain in full (rest from reference TRBV12-5 and TRBJ2-3): DARVTQTPRHKVTEMGQEVTMRCQPILGHNTVFWYRQTMMQGLELLAYFRNRAPLDDSGMPKDRFSAEMPDATLATLKIQPSEPRDSAVYFCASGLVGGTDTQYFGPGTRLTVL.

This clone occurred a few times. CDR3 bases: TGTGCCAGCAGTCGAGGACACTTCGAAGGCTACACCTTC. This gives the protein CASSRGHFEGYTF. The chain links TRBV28 to TRBJ1-2; maybe TRBD1 (5 bases). V lost 5 bases and J lost 8, with 15 bases in between. Germline CDR1 MDHEN, CDR2 SYDVKM. The CDR3 runs to 13 residues.